What follows describes a single T cell receptor (beta chain). Its antigen is not known. This sample also contains other DNA sequences that code for the same CDR3. These data belong to a study of shared clonotypes between healthy human individuals. Findings of the study overall: It was the non-shared clonotypes that had lower generation probabilities than clonotypes shared by all four donors.

Germline lookup yields CDR1 SGHAT and CDR2 FQNNGV. The CDR3 covers 13 residues. V lost 1 base and J lost 4, with 7 bases in between. The data were produced by immunoSEQ multiplex PCR, yet TCRdb's version contains in-frame clones alone and is incomplete. The data contain about 2.1 million clones, under 95% of them seen just once; the ten biggest clones take up 1.5% to 2%. CD45RO-negative CD8 cells positively selected for CCR7 made up the naive population, which excluded terminally differentiated effector memory CD45RA+ cells. The donor population consisted of healthy HIV-negative adults with no recent acute infections or vaccinations.

The genes are TRBV11-2 and TRBJ2-5; D not certain. The sample comprised naive CD8+ T cells from PBMCs. The sequence derives from a man aged 18 to 35 in good health. Some clones in this sample may be carry-over from other donors' samples. This chain's CDR3 is CASSLGVGETQYF. CDR3 DNA sequence: TGTGCCAGCAGCTTAGGTGTGGGAGAGACCCAGTACTTC.